This T cell receptor (beta chain) comes out of a study of neurological immune-mediated disorders. The CDR3 has 16 amino acids. V lost 4 bases to trimming and J lost 5 bases, with 19 bases between them. Per germline, CDR1 SGHRS and CDR2 YFSETQ. Each CDR3 protein is one row after TCRdb ran MiXCR on the 5' RACE reads. This table holds 70,000 to 90,000 distinct CDR3 sequences, 4% to 6% found once. This clonotype was observed at least ten times. The chain carries TRBV5-1 and TRBJ2-1, with D possibly matching TRBD1 (6 bases). This TCR was sampled from a woman under 40 with multiple sclerosis. The material sequenced was PBMCs. The DNA for the CDR3 is TGCGCCAGCAGCCCCGCCGGGACACTGTTAAACAATGAGCAGTTCTTC. It specifies CASSPAGTLLNNEQFF.